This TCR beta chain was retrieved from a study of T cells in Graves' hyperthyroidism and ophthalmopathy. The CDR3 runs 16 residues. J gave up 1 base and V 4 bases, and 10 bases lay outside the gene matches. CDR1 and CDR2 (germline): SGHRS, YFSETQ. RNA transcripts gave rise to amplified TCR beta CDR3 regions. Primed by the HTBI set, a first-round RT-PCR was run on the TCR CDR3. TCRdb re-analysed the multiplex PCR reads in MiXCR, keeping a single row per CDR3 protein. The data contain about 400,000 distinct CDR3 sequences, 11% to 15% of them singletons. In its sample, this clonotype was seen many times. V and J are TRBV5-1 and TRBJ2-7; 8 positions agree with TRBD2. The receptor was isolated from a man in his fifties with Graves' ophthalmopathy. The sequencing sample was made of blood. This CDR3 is CASSVSSGGRSYEQYF. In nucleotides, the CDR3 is TGCGCCAGCAGCGTATCTAGTGGCGGGAGGTCCTACGAGCAGTACTTC.